This TCR beta chain originates from a study of blood T cell repertoires in COVID-19. In the study overall: The United States, Italy and Spain were the sources of the acute and convalescent COVID-19 samples. Sources were T cells, B-cell-depleted T cells, or PBMCs; the material itself was cDNA or gDNA.

A Seattle source enrolled patients during active infection and followed them longitudinally. Trimming took 4 bases from V and 6 from J; bases not matched to a gene: 0. This CDR3 comprises 13 residues. Per germline, CDR1 MNHEY and CDR2 SVGAGI. Study processing details: Researchers report that nucleated cell counts were estimated from reference gene primer amplification. Repertoires were generated with immunoSEQ multiplex PCR, while TCRdb's copy carries only in-frame clones and drops some. V and J calls plus clone size are reproduced from that table; the DNA served to infer D and trimming. The sample lists 410,000 or so clones; 89% were seen once.

The chain has TRBV6-5 and TRBJ1-2; 12 bases agree with TRBD1. The clonotype originates from a woman aged 40 to 50 with COVID-19, enrolled during active disease. Sequenced material: peripheral blood. This CDR3 is CASSWDRGHGYTF. In DNA form, the CDR3 reads TGTGCCAGCAGTTGGGACAGGGGGCATGGCTACACCTTC.